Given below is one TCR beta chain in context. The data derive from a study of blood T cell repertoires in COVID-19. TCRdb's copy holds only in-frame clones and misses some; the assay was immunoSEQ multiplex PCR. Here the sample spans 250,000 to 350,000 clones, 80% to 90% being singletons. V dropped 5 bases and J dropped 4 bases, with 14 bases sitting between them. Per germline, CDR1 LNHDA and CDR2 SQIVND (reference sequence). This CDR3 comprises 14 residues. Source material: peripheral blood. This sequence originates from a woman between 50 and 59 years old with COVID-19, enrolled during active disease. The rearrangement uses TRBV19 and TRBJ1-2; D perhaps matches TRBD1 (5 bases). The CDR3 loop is CASSAGTGGYGYTF. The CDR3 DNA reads TGTGCCAGTAGTGCCGGGACCGGGGGCTATGGCTACACCTTC.